The rows below give T cell receptor beta chains drawn from one sample of a study of blood T cell repertoires in COVID-19. Here immunoSEQ multiplex PCR was the method, and the copy in TCRdb shows in-frame clones only, minus some. The sample shows more than 200,000 clones, 70% to 90% of them seen only once. Sequencing was done on a sample of PBMCs or T cells enriched from blood (not recorded which). The origin of the receptors is a man younger than 45 who had recovered from COVID-19. The CDR3 runs from the conserved cysteine through the conserved F or W. A D gene is named only where the DNA matches it firmly. For some rows the clone size is stated as once, few or many, or as a class when expanded; others skip it.

V	size	D	J	CDR3	DNA
TRBV11-2	.	TRBD2	TRBJ2-7	CASSLVGRELNEQYF	TGTGCCAGCAGCTTAGTAGGGCGGGAGTTAAACGAGCAGTACTTC
TRBV11-3	.	TRBD1	TRBJ2-7	CASSLFGTGNYEQYF	TGTGCCAGCAGCTTATTTGGGACAGGTAACTACGAGCAGTACTTC
TRBV19	.	.	TRBJ1-5	CASMVMGQGIQPQHF	TGTGCCAGTATGGTCATGGGGCAGGGTATACAGCCCCAGCATTTT
TRBV24-1	.	TRBD1	TRBJ2-5	CATSDPGQGSWETQYF	TGTGCCACCAGTGACCCCGGACAGGGGAGTTGGGAGACCCAGTACTTC
TRBV7-3	.	.	TRBJ2-7	CARTEQYF	TGTGCCAGAACTGAGCAGTACTTC
TRBV6-1	.	.	TRBJ1-5	CASSDTRGFTRSNQPQHF	TGTGCCAGCAGTGATACCCGGGGATTCACGAGGAGCAATCAGCCCCAGCATTTT
TRBV29-1	.	.	TRBJ2-1	CSVIWAPVLVNEQFF	TGCAGCGTTATTTGGGCCCCGGTCCTTGTCAATGAGCAGTTCTTC
TRBV7-9	once	.	TRBJ2-2	CASSLTSLASGELFF	TGTGCCAGCAGCTTAACGAGTCTCGCATCCGGGGAGCTGTTTTTT
TRBV18	.	TRBD1	TRBJ1-3	CASSLYSGTDSGNTIYF	TGTGCCAGCTCACTATACTCCGGGACAGACTCTGGAAACACCATATATTTT
TRBV7-3	.	TRBD1	TRBJ2-1	CASRRTGGDNEQFF	TGTGCCAGCAGGCGGACAGGGGGGGACAATGAGCAGTTCTTC
TRBV6-5	.	.	TRBJ1-3	CASRPTSGRNTIYF	TGTGCCAGCAGGCCGACCTCGGGTCGAAACACCATATATTTT
TRBV21-1	.	.	TRBJ2-7	CASSTPGTSGVYEQYF	TGTGCCAGCAGCACCCCCGGGACTAGCGGGGTCTACGAGCAGTACTTC
TRBV6-5	.	TRBD1	TRBJ2-5	CASLTGGRETQYF	TGTGCCAGCCTTACAGGGGGAAGGGAGACCCAGTACTTC
TRBV7-2	once	TRBD2	TRBJ2-5	CASSPAGTSGLGTQYF	TGTGCCAGCAGCCCAGCCGGGACTAGCGGGCTTGGGACCCAGTACTTC
TRBV2	.	.	TRBJ1-2	CASSARRGEGGYTF	TGTGCCAGCAGTGCGCGGCGGGGGGAAGGTGGCTACACCTTC
TRBV18	.	.	TRBJ1-1	CASSPPGRGRTEAFF	TGTGCCAGCTCACCACCGGGCAGGGGTCGAACTGAAGCTTTCTTT
TRBV7-9	.	.	TRBJ2-5	CASSLGGALGETQYF	TGTGCCAGCAGCTTGGGGGGAGCCCTCGGGGAGACCCAGTACTTC
TRBV12-5	.	.	TRBJ1-2	CASGLPRSAGTF	TGTGCTAGTGGTTTGCCACGCTCGGCGGGCACCTTC
TRBV6-5	.	TRBD1	TRBJ1-1	CASRIGQENTEAFF	TGTGCCAGCAGGATCGGACAGGAGAACACTGAAGCTTTCTTT
TRBV5-4	.	.	TRBJ1-4	CASSLAGGINEKLFF	TGTGCCAGCAGCTTGGCCGGGGGAATTAATGAAAAACTGTTTTTT
TRBV18	.	.	TRBJ2-7	CASSPLAPINEQYF	TGTGCCAGCTCCCCACTAGCCCCGATCAACGAGCAGTACTTC
TRBV19	.	TRBD2	TRBJ2-2	CASSILRRGVKTNTGELFF	TGTGCCAGTAGTATTCTAAGGCGGGGGGTTAAAACGAACACCGGGGAGCTGTTTTTT